Shown below are 17 T cell receptor beta chains from a single sample sequenced in a study of CXCR3-negative and CXCR3-positive naive CD8 T cells. Study-level findings and limits: CXCR3-positive naive cells carried more hydrophobic TRB CDR3s than CXCR3-negative naive cells did.

Carrying UMI labels, the TRB cDNA libraries were prepared through 5' RACE. Reanalyzing the 5' RACE reads, TCRdb keeps one entry per CDR3 protein, without DNA. The listing records some 60,000 distinct CDR3 sequences. Their target antigens are unknown. Sequenced: naive CXCR3+ CD8+ T cells from blood. As to subset: CD45RO-CCR7+CD27+CD95- naive CD8+ T cells expressing CXCR3 (TNR3+). These receptors were collected from a human donor in good health. Some clones in this sample may be carry-over from other donors' samples.

J is TRBJ2-1 and V is TRBV28; the TCRdb D gene call, TRBD2, has no DNA to confirm it. Germline assignment: CDR1 MDHEN and CDR2 SYDVKM. The CDR3 is 17 residues long. The CDR3 sequence is CASSSHLRVTLPNEQFF.

This rearrangement joins TRBV29-1 to TRBJ2-2. Germline-derived CDR1 and CDR2 are SQVTM and ANQGSEA. CDR3 length: 14 amino acids. The CDR3 spells CSVEISANTGELFF.

The rearrangement joins TRBV29-1 to TRBJ2-6. Germline V gene sequence: CDR1 SQVTM, CDR2 ANQGSEA. The CDR3 length is 14 residues. Here the CDR3 reads CSVPGLSGANVLTF.

The chain links TRBV10-1 to TRBJ1-2. The CDR3 is 14 residues long. Germline V gives CDR1 WNHNN, CDR2 SYGVQD (reference sequence). CDR3 residues: CASSVISWGYGYTF.

The chain joins TRBV6-5 to TRBJ2-5; there is no DNA to check the TCRdb D call of TRBD2. CDR3 size: 15 residues. CDR1 is MNHEY and CDR2 is SVGAGI in the germline V gene. This CDR3 is CASSRTTSGGETQYF.

This clonotype ranks as medium-sized in terms of frequency. This chain uses TRBV29-1 with TRBJ2-7; TCRdb picks TRBD1, but there is no DNA to check that call. The CDR3 consists of 13 residues. Germline V gene lookup returns CDR1 SQVTM and CDR2 ANQGSEA. CDR3 residues: CSAQHRGRYEQYF.

V gene TRBV7-3 combines with J gene TRBJ2-6. From germline, CDR1 is SGHTA and CDR2 FQGTGA. The CDR3 runs 15 residues. CDR3 sequence: CASSLDVSGANVLTF.

V gene TRBV7-3 combines with J gene TRBJ1-1; lacking DNA, the TRBD1 call made by TCRdb goes unchecked. Germline-derived CDR1 and CDR2 are SGHTA and FQGTGA. CDR3 length: 14 amino acids. The CDR3 here is CASTPGVGNTEAFF.

This rearrangement joins TRBV6-2 or TRBV6-3 to TRBJ1-2; TCRdb outputs TRBD1, but without DNA this stays unchecked. The length of the CDR3 is 15 residues. Germline V gives CDR1 MNHEY, CDR2 SVGEGT. This chain's CDR3 is CASSLQLQEGGGYTF.

This chain joins TRBV20-1 and TRBJ2-5; without DNA, the TCRdb call of TRBD1 cannot be checked. The CDR3 loop spans 14 amino acids. The germline V gene encodes CDR1 DFQATT and CDR2 SNEGSKA (reference sequence). The CDR3 spells CSADRDSDQETQYF.

The chain employs TRBV7-9 and TRBJ1-4; TCRdb lists TRBD1, though no DNA is available to test this call. Germline V CDR1 and CDR2: SEHNR, FQNEAQ (reference sequence). This CDR3 comprises 15 residues. CDR3 sequence: CASSLGQRVNEKLFF.

The genes are TRBV6-2 or TRBV6-3 and TRBJ2-3; with no DNA, the TCRdb D assignment of TRBD1 cannot be verified. Germline V lookup: CDR1 MNHEY, CDR2 SVGEGT. The CDR3 is 17 amino acids. CDR3 sequence: CASSYYPGTGDADTQYF.

The rearrangement joins TRBV29-1 to TRBJ2-7; TCRdb indicates TRBD1, and absent DNA this call remains unverified. Germline CDR1 is SQVTM and CDR2 is ANQGSEA. This CDR3 spans 13 amino acids. The CDR3 protein is CSGAGGFSYEQYF.

The genes are TRBV18 and TRBJ2-1; the D gene TCRdb calls, TRBD1, cannot be checked with no DNA. CDR1 is KGHSH and CDR2 is LQKENI in the germline V gene. This CDR3 region has 14 residues. The CDR3 spells CASTETVSDNEQFF.

The chain uses TRBV29-1 and TRBJ2-7; TCRdb designates TRBD1, a call that cannot be tested without DNA. The CDR3 runs 14 residues. Looked up from germline, CDR1 is SQVTM and CDR2 is ANQGSEA. The CDR3 loop reads CSVKPGPPSDEQYF.

This rearrangement joins TRBV29-1 to TRBJ2-2; the D gene TCRdb calls, TRBD1, cannot be checked with no DNA. The germline V gene encodes CDR1 SQVTM and CDR2 ANQGSEA. The CDR3 runs to 14 residues. CDR3 amino acids: CSVEDPGVPGELFF.

This rearrangement joins TRBV5-5 to TRBJ1-5; TCRdb indicates TRBD1, and absent DNA this call remains unverified. The CDR3 extends over 14 amino acids. Germline V gene data show CDR1 as SGHKS and CDR2 as YYEKEE (reference sequence). The CDR3 is CASSPNEGNQPQHF.